This TCR beta chain appears in the sequencing data of a study of blood T cell repertoires in COVID-19. Turning to the study itself: COVID-19 samples from acute and convalescent phases originated in the United States, Italy and Spain.

TCRdb's copy holds only in-frame clones and misses some; the assay was immunoSEQ multiplex PCR. The table lists approximately 250,000 clones, around 87% of them singletons. Germline V CDR1 and CDR2: LGHDT, YNNKEL (reference sequence). The junction had 3 bases not matched to a gene; V was cut back by 8 bases and J by 7 bases. The CDR3 spans 13 residues. The clonotype comes from a man younger than 35 with active or convalescent COVID-19. Sequencing was carried out using peripheral blood. This sequence joins TRBV3-1 (or the pseudogene TRBV3-2) and TRBJ1-6; 9 bases map to TRBD1. CDR3 loop: CASRDRENSPLHF. CDR3 coding DNA: TGTGCCAGCCGGGACAGGGAGAATTCACCCCTCCACTTT.